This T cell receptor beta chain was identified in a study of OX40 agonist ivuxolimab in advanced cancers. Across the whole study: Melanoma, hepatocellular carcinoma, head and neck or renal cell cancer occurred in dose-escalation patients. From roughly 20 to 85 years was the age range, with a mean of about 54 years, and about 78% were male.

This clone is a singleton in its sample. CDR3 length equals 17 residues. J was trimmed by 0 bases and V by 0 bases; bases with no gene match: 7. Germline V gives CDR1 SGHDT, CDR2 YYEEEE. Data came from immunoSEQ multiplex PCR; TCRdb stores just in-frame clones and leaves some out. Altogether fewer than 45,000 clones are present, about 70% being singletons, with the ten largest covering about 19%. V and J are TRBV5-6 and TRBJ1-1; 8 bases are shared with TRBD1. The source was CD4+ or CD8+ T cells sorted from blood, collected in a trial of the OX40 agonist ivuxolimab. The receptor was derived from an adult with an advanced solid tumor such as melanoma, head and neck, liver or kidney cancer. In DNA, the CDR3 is TGTGCCAGCAGCTTGGGGGTTGACAGGGGTATGAACACTGAAGCTTTCTTT. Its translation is CASSLGVDRGMNTEAFF.